A single sample gave rise to the 10 T cell receptor beta chains below, sequenced in a study of blood T cells in healthy people across ages. Alongside a J-beta primer mix, a sample-barcoded 5' primer served in a second PCR lasting about 7 to 12 cycles. One entry per CDR3 protein, called by TCRdb with MiXCR from the 5' RACE reads. The sample lists 550,000 to 800,000 distinct CDR3 sequences, 21% seen once, with 3.5% to 4% in the top ten. The sequenced sample consisted of blood. Every receptor here comes from a man in his 70s in good health.

This clonotype was recorded many times. This chain uses TRBV5-4 with TRBJ1-1; TRBD1 matches 8 bases. CDR1 is SGHNT and CDR2 is YYREEE in the germline V gene (reference sequence). The CDR3 is 14 residues long. V was pared by 3 bases and J by 3 bases, with 4 bases of the junction left unmatched. The CDR3 here is CASSSGQVDTEAFF. In DNA form, the CDR3 reads TGTGCCAGCAGCTCGGGACAGGTGGACACTGAAGCTTTCTTT.

The chain has TRBV9 and TRBJ2-1, with D possibly being TRBD1 or TRBD2 (6 bases each). Trimming shortened V by 4 bases and J by 2 bases, and 13 bases separated the two germline ends. CDR3 size: 15 residues. The germline V gene has CDR1 SGDLS and CDR2 YYNGEE. In nucleotides, the CDR3 is TGTGCCAGCAGCCCACCGGGGGCGGCCTACAATGAGCAGTTCTTC. Residues: CASSPPGAAYNEQFF. Full variable domain (outside the CDR3, taken from reference TRBV9 and TRBJ2-1): DSGVTQTPKHLITATGQRVTLRCSPRSGDLSVYWYQQSLDQGLQFLIQYYNGEERAKGNILERFSAQQFPDLHSELNLSSLELGDSALYFCASSPPGAAYNEQFFGPGTRLTVL.

The chain couples TRBV6-5 to TRBJ2-3, with TRBD1 matching 9 bases. The germline CDR1 and CDR2 sequences are MNHEY and SVGAGI. The CDR3 totals 16 residues. The ends lost 0 bases at V and 3 bases at J; junction bases unmatched: 4. The CDR3 sequence: CASSYSIDRGTDTQYF. CDR3 DNA sequence: TGTGCCAGCAGTTACTCGATCGACAGGGGGACAGATACGCAGTATTTT.

The rearrangement joins TRBV30 to TRBJ2-7; the D is unclear. The V and J ends lost 3 bases and 0 bases respectively, with 12 bases between them. The CDR3 runs 14 residues. Germline V gene data show CDR1 as GTSNPN and CDR2 as SVGIG (reference sequence). The CDR3 spells CAWSDQDGSYEQYF. The CDR3 DNA follows: TGTGCCTGGAGCGATCAGGACGGCTCCTACGAGCAGTACTTC.

This chain connects TRBV5-1 to TRBJ1-3, with D unclear. V lost 7 bases, J lost 1 base, and 9 bases lay in between. CDR1 is SGHRS, CDR2 YFSETQ, per germline. The CDR3 has 13 amino acids. For the CDR3, the DNA is TGCGCCAGCCGTGAGGGTTCTGGAAACACCATATATTTT. This translates into CASREGSGNTIYF. The variable domain in full, with the rest retrieved from reference TRBV5-1 and TRBJ1-3, is KAGVTQTPRYLIKTRGQQVTLSCSPISGHRSVSWYQQTPGQGLQFLFEYFSETQRNKGNFPGRFSGRQFSNSRSEMNVSTLELGDSALYLCASREGSGNTIYFGEGSWLTVV.

The chain is built from TRBV20-1 and TRBJ2-5, with a weak D call TRBD2 (6 bases). The CDR3 contains 14 residues. The V end lost 3 bases, the J end lost 3 bases, and 14 bases lay between the germline ends. The germline V gene encodes CDR1 DFQATT and CDR2 SNEGSKA (reference sequence). The CDR3 is CSARVFGGEETQYF. The CDR3, as DNA: TGCAGTGCTAGGGTTTTCGGAGGGGAAGAGACCCAGTACTTC.

V gene TRBV24-1 combines with J gene TRBJ2-4; D is perhaps TRBD1 (6 bases). Germline CDR1 reads KGHDR; CDR2 reads SFDVKD. CDR3 length: 15 amino acids. V lost 9 bases, J lost 0 bases, and 14 bases lay in between. This chain's CDR3 is CATSDSQLAKNIQYF. The DNA for the CDR3 is TGTGCCACCTCGGACAGCCAGCTAGCCAAAAACATTCAGTACTTC.

This sequence joins TRBV10-3 and TRBJ2-1; 11 bases match TRBD1. Germline CDR1 reads ENHRY; CDR2 reads SYGVKD. Trimming cost V 7 bases and J 10 bases; bases outside gene matches: 9. The CDR3 extends over 14 amino acids. The CDR3 protein is CAITDGQGAREQFF. CDR3 nucleotide sequence: TGTGCCATCACGGATGGACAGGGGGCGAGAGAGCAGTTCTTC.

This clonotype was counted between two and nine times. This chain connects TRBV24-1 to TRBJ2-5; 7 bases match TRBD1. Germline V CDR1 and CDR2: KGHDR, SFDVKD. Trimming at V came to 6 bases and at J to 1 base, leaving 7 bases not matched to a gene. There are 15 residues in the CDR3. CDR3: CATSLTGDLQETQYF. In DNA, the CDR3 is TGTGCCACCAGTCTCACAGGGGACCTCCAAGAGACCCAGTACTTC.

The rearrangement uses TRBV5-1 and TRBJ2-2; D perhaps matches TRBD1 (6 bases). V gave up 4 bases and J gave up 5 bases, with 15 bases separating them. Germline CDR1 reads SGHRS; CDR2 reads YFSETQ. CDR3 size: 15 residues. CDR3 sequence reads: CASSGTGTPTGELFF. CDR3 coding DNA: TGCGCCAGCAGCGGTACCGGGACACCAACCGGGGAGCTGTTTTTT.